This TCR beta chain was recorded in a study of tumor-infiltrating lymphocytes in primary liver carcinoma. About the study: Staged T1-T3 N0M0, the tumors had sizes that ranged from about 4.2 to 11 cm across. Sample yields of productive TCRbeta reads, ranging from roughly 3.65 to 7.5 million, were similar across tissue types.

Without any cell sorting, roughly 20-32 mg of bulk tissue yielded co-extracted RNA and DNA. Comment on this clonotype: A much larger clone differs by one base, so this may be a read error.

From 500 ng total RNA, TCR beta cDNA was generated with a primer in the constant region. Modified slightly, ARM-PCR produced TCR beta libraries over three nested multiplex PCR rounds. TCRdb ran MiXCR on the multiplex PCR reads and lists one entry per CDR3 protein. The sample includes more than 95,000 distinct CDR3 sequences, 64% seen only once; the top ten take around 8.4%. The sequence came from a woman aged 55-70 years with primary liver carcinoma and hepatitis B virus infection. The sample taken for sequencing was liver tumor tissue from sampling region 3. Subset described: tumor region T3, left-lateral pole.

The DNA for the CDR3 is TGTGCCAGCAGTTTTAGTAGGACAGGGGGTTCCCACGAGCAGTACTTC. Translating gives CASSFSRTGGSHEQYF. This rearrangement joins TRBV12-3 or TRBV12-4 to TRBJ2-7, with TRBD1 matching over 10 bases. The CDR3 spans 16 residues. Trimming took 3 bases from V and 5 from J; bases not matched to a gene: 10.